Detailed here is one TCR beta chain. Its target antigen remains unknown. Within one base of it there is no much larger clone, and no base qualities were kept. Unmatched junction bases come to 10, with V trimmed by 5 bases and J by 2 bases. The CDR3 starts with the cysteine, ends with the phenylalanine, and has 16 residues. Of all the DNA, just the CDR3 is kept, 48 bases in frame from base 1. CDR1 and CDR2, looked up from the germline V gene (reference sequence), are SGHNT and YYREEE. The immunoSEQ Assay, a bias-controlled multiplex PCR, was used to amplify TCRbeta CDR3 regions from genomic DNA. The published analysis was carried out like this. Within the assay, amplification of reference gene primers was used to estimate how many nucleated cells each sample contained. To quantify the absolute abundance of each unique TCRbeta CDR3 rearrangement, sequence reads were collapsed and filtered. Productive Simpson clonality was computed per sample as the square root of Simpson's diversity index over productive rearrangements. Imported from immuneACCESS, the table was reduced by TCRdb to in-frame sequences with V and J called. These copies leave out some clones; in studies compared against another copy, an unresolved V gene accounts for under half, and the cause of the remainder is not known. V and J calls and clone size are copied from that table; D and trimming were computed from the DNA. The sample yields some 160,000 clones; more than 75% were counted once. Of the sample, around 7% is held by the ten largest clones.

This sample was taken from a study of blood T cell repertoires in COVID-19 (dated by TCRdb to the early 2020s). With regard to the full study: The collaborator samples originated in the United States, Italy and Spain and spanned the acute and convalescent phases of COVID-19. The prospective study material was composed of cDNA or gDNA derived from T cells, B-cell-depleted T cells, or PBMCs. The sample metadata nearly always contained a de-identified subject ID, COVID-19 status, age in years and sex. The samples were drawn from two sources: the first 160 participants of the ongoing ImmuneRACE study, and 1,200 or so subjects contributed by 6 global collaborators. Where available, HLA class I and class II types were obtained from metadata supplied by the sample provider rather than from assay-based typing. Subjects who had been exposed to COVID-19, were actively infected with it, or had recovered from it provided the deeply sampled blood TCRbeta repertoires that made up the dataset. The repertoires were released in a freely available public database intended as a resource for research on the immune response to SARS-CoV-2.

In the prospective study, participants were roughly 18 to 100 years old, resided in about two dozen geographic areas of the United States, and were enrolled through a virtual design. In the prospective study, participants were assigned to cohorts based on the clinical history participants reported in a screening survey and a study questionnaire. ImmuneRACE Cohort 3 recovered participants were defined by two consecutive negative NP/OP PCR tests, healthcare professional clearance, or symptom resolution. Mobile phlebotomists in the prospective study collected whole blood, serum and a nasopharyngeal or oropharyngeal swab from every participant. Over an approximately 2-month period, participants in the prospective study had the option of providing additional blood draws and questionnaires. Prospective study blood samples were shipped either frozen or at room temperature before DNA extraction. What the work shows at the level of the full study, not this receptor alone: Clinical and demographic metadata were provided uncurated, with the amount varying by source and participant.

The clonotype comes from a woman between 50 and 59 years old who had recovered from COVID-19. The sample was PBMCs or T cells enriched from blood (not recorded which). The chain is made from TRBV5-4 and TRBJ2-1; 7 bases in the middle match TRBD1. The nucleotide sequence is TGTGCCAGCAGTTCCGACCCGACAGGGACCTACAATGAGCAGTTCTTC. It specifies CASSSDPTGTYNEQFF.